Sequencing of this T cell receptor (beta chain) was carried out in a study of CD8 T cells in ankylosing spondylitis. Notes on this clonotype: No antigen is known for it.

Study outcomes and limitations: Those disease-linked clones were CD8+; they were also relatively rare in peripheral blood. Eight or nine highly homologous variants made up a TCR beta motif that seemed to typify ankylosing spondylitis blood. Some of these motif variants have turned up before, in reports on reactive arthritis synovial fluid and blood.

Germline loops: CDR1 ENHRY, CDR2 SYGVKD. V was pared by 4 bases and J by 3 bases, with 10 bases of the junction left unmatched. This CDR3 spans 16 amino acids. Construction of TCR beta libraries was performed using quantitative 5'-RACE with molecular barcodes. TCRdb re-analysed the 5' RACE reads in MiXCR, keeping a single row per CDR3 protein. The profile shows 300,000 to 400,000 distinct CDR3 sequences, more than 20% of them singletons. This clonotype was obtained from a male donor with ankylosing spondylitis or in good health (not recorded which). The chain has TRBV10-3 and TRBJ2-7, with 9 bases matching TRBD2. Sequenced material: blood, either unsorted or a sorted T cell fraction (not recorded which). The CDR3 bases are TGTGCCATCAGTGGTAGGGGGAGCGGGGGGAACTACGAGCAGTACTTC. Translating it yields CAISGRGSGGNYEQYF.